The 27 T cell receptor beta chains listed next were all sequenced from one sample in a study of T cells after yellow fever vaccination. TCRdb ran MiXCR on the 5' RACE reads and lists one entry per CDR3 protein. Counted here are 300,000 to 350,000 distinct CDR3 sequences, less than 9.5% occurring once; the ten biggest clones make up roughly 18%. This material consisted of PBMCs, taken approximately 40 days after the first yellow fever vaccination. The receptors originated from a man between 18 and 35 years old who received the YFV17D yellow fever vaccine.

The CDR3 sequence: CASSTGLERETQYF. The CDR3, as DNA: TGTGCCAGCAGTACGGGACTCGAAAGGGAGACCCAGTACTTC. This chain links TRBV12-3 or TRBV12-4 with TRBJ2-5; possibly TRBD2 for D (6 bases). V dropped 5 bases and J dropped 5 bases, with 15 bases sitting between them. This CDR3 region has 14 residues.

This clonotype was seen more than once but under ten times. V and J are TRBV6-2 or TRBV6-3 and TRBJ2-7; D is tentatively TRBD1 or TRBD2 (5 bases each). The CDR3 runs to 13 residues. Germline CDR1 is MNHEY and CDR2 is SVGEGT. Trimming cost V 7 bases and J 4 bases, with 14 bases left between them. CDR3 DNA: TGTGCCAGCACCTGGGGGAGAGCTTACGAGCAGTACGTC. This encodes CASTWGRAYEQYV.

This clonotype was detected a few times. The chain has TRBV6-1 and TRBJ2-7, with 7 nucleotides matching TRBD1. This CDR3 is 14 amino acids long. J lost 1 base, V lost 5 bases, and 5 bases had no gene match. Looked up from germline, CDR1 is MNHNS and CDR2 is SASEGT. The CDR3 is CASSPTGNSYEQYV. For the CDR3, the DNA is TGTGCCAGCAGTCCGACAGGGAATTCCTACGAGCAGTACGTC.

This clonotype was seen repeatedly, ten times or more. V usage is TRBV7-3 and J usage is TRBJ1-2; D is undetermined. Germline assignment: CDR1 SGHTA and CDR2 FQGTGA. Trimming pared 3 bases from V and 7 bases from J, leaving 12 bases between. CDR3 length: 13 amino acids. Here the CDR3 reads CASSFSRESGYTF. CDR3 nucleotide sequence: TGTGCCAGCAGCTTTTCGCGAGAGAGTGGCTACACCTTC.

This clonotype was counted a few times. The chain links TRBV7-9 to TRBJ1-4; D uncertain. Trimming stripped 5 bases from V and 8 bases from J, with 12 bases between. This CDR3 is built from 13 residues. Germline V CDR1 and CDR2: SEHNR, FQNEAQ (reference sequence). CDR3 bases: TGTGCCAGCAGCGCCTCCGGGGAGGAAAAACTGTTTTTT. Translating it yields CASSASGEEKLFF.

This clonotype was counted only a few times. This CDR3 reads CATGQGNYGYTF. DNA of the CDR3: TGTGCCACTGGACAGGGGAACTATGGCTACACCTTC. This rearrangement joins TRBV12-3 or TRBV12-4 to TRBJ1-2, with 9 bases identical to TRBD1. The CDR3 totals 12 residues. V lost 10 bases, J lost 2 bases, and 2 bases stayed unmatched.

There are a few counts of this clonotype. Here the CDR3 reads CSARDRTGVSTEAFF. CDR3 nucleotide sequence: TGCAGTGCTAGAGATAGGACAGGGGTTAGCACTGAAGCTTTCTTT. J is TRBJ1-1 and V is TRBV20-1; 9 positions match TRBD1. From germline, CDR1 is DFQATT and CDR2 SNEGSKA (reference sequence). Trimming at V came to 0 bases and at J to 4 bases, leaving 6 bases not matched to a gene. CDR3 size: 15 residues.

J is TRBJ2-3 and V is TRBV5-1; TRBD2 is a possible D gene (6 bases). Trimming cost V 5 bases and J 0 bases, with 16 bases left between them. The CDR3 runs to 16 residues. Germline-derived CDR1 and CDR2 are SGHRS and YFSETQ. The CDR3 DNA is TGCGCCAGCAGGTGGGGACTGAAGACTAGCACAGATACGCAGTATTTT. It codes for CASRWGLKTSTDTQYF.

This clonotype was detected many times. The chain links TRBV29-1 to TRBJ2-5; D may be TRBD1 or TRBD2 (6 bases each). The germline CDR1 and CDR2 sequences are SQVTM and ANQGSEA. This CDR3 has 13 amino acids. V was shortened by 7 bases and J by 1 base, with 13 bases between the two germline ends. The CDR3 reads CSAGGHSQETQYF. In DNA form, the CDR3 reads TGCAGCGCCGGGGGACACTCCCAAGAGACCCAGTACTTC.

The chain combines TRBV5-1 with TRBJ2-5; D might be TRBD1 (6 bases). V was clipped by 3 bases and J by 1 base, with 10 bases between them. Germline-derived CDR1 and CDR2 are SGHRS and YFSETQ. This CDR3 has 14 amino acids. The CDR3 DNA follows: TGCGCCAGCAGCTCCAGGGGCCCCCAAGAGACCCAGTACTTC. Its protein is CASSSRGPQETQYF.

The CDR3 reads CSVDWGRNTGELFF. The CDR3 coding sequence is TGCAGCGTTGATTGGGGCAGGAACACCGGGGAGCTGTTTTTT. V usage is TRBV29-1 and J usage is TRBJ2-2, with a possible D match to TRBD1 (5 bases). Germline values: CDR1 SQVTM, CDR2 ANQGSEA. With 3 bases removed from V and 1 base from J, the gap between germline ends came to 9 bases. This CDR3 has 14 residues.

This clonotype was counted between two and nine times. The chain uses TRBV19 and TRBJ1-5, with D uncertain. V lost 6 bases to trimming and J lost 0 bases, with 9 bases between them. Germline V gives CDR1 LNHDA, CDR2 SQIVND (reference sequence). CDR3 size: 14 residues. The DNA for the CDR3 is TGTGCCAGTAGGGGAGCTCGTAGCAATCAGCCCCAGCATTTT. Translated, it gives CASRGARSNQPQHF.

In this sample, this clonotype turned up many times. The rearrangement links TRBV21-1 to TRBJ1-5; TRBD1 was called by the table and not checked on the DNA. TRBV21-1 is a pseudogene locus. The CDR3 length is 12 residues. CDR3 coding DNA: TGTGCCAGCAAGACAGGGGGCCAGCCCCAGCATTTT. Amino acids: CASKTGGQPQHF.

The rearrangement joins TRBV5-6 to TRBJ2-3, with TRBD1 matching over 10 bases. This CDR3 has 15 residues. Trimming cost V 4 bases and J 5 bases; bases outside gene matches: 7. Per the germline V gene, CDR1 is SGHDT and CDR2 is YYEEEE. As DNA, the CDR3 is TGTGCCAGCAGCGGCCCGGGACAGGGGATAGATACGCAGTATTTT. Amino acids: CASSGPGQGIDTQYF.

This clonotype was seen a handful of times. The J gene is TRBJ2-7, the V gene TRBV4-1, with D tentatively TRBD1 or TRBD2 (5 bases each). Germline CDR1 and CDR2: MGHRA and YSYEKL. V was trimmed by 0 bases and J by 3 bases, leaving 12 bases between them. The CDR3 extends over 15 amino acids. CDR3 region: CASSQEPGRHYEQYV. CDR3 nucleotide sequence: TGCGCCAGCAGCCAAGAGCCAGGGAGACACTACGAGCAGTACGTC.

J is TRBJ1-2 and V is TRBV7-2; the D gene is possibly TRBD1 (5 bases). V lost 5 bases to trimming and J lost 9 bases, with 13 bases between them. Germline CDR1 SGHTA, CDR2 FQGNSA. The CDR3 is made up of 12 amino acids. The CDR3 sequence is CASSSRETRYTF. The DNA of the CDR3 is TGTGCCAGCAGCAGCAGGGAAACGCGCTACACCTTC.

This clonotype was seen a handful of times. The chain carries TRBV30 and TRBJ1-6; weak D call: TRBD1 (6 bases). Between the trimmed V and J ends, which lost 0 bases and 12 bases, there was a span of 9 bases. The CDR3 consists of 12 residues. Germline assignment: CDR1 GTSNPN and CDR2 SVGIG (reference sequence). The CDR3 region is CAWSVIGGPLHF. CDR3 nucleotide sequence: TGTGCCTGGAGTGTCATAGGGGGACCCCTCCACTTT.

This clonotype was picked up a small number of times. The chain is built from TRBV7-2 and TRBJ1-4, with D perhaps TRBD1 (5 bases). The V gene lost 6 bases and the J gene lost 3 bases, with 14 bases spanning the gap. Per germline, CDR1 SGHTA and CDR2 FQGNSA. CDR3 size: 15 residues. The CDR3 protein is CASRSSGFANEKLFF. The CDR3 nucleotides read TGTGCCAGCAGATCCTCAGGGTTTGCTAATGAAAAACTGTTTTTT. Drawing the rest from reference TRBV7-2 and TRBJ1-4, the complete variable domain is GAGVSQSPSNKVTEKGKDVELRCDPISGHTALYWYRQSLGQGLEFLIYFQGNSAPDKSGLPSDRFSAERTGGSVSTLTIQRTQQEDSAVYLCASRSSGFANEKLFFGSGTQLSVL.

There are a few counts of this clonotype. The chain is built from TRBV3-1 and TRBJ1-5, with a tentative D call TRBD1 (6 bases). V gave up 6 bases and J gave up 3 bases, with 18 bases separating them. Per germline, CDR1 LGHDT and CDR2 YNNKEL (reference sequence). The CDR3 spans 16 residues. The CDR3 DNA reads TGTGCCAGCAGGCGTAACAGGGTGGAGGACAATCAGCCCCAGCATTTT. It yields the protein CASRRNRVEDNQPQHF.

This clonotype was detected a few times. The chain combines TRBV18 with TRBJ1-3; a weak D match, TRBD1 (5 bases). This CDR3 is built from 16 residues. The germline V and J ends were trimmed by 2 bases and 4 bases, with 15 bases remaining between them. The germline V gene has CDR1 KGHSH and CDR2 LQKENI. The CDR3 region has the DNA TGTGCCAGCTCACCATCCATGGCAGGGTCAGGAAACACCATATATTTT. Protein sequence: CASSPSMAGSGNTIYF.

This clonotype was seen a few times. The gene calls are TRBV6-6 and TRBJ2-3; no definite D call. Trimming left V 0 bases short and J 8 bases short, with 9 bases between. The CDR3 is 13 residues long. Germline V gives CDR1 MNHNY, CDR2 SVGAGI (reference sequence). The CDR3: CASSYSTPGTQYF. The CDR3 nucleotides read TGTGCCAGCAGTTACTCGACTCCGGGTACGCAGTATTTT.

The CDR3 sequence is CASSQGANDFNYGYTF. CDR3 in DNA: TGTGCCAGCAGCCAAGGGGCCAACGATTTTAACTATGGCTACACCTTC. The rearrangement joins TRBV14 to TRBJ1-2, with D uncertain. Germline-derived CDR1 and CDR2 are SGHDN and FVKESK. The ends were cut back, 1 base at V and 1 base at J, with 13 bases in the middle. There are 16 residues in the CDR3.

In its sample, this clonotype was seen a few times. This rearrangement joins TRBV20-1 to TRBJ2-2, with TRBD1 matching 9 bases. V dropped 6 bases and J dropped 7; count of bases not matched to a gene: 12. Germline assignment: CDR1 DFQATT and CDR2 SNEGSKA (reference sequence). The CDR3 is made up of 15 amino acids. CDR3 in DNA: TGCAGTGCCCCGAACCACAGGGGGCACGGCGGGGAGCTGTTTTTT. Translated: CSAPNHRGHGGELFF.

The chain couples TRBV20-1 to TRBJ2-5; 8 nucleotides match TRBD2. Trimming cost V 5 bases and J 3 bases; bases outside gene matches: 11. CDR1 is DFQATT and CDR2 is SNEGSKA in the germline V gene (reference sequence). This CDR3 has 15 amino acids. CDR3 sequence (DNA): TGCAGTGCTGGTCGTGGGAGCGGGGGTAAAGAGACCCAGTACTTC. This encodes CSAGRGSGGKETQYF.

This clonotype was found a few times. The CDR3 loop reads CASSLLAERYV. The CDR3 bases are TGTGCCAGCAGTTTATTGGCAGAGAGGTACGTC. This chain links TRBV27 with TRBJ2-7; D is unresolved. CDR3 length: 11 residues. Germline V lookup: CDR1 MNHEY, CDR2 SMNVEV (reference sequence). V was trimmed by 1 base and J by 12 bases, leaving 10 bases between them.

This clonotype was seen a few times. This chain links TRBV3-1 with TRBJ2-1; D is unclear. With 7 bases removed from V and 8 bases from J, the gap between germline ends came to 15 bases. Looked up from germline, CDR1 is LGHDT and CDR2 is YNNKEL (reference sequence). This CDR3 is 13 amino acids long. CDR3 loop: CASTSTVSDEQFF. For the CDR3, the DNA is TGTGCCAGCACCTCGACCGTATCGGATGAGCAGTTCTTC.

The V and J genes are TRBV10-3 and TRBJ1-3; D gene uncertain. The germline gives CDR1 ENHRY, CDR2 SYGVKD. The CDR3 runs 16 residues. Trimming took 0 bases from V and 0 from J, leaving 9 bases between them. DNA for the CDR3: TGTGCCATCAGTGAGTCGCGTAGCCACTCTGGAAACACCATATATTTT. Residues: CAISESRSHSGNTIYF.